This T cell receptor (beta chain) derives from a study of regulatory T cells in long-lasting Graves disease. About the study: Antithyroid drugs had been given to newly diagnosed Graves' patients for under 3 months.

V gave up 2 bases and J gave up 4 bases; unmatched junction bases: 15. Germline CDR1 reads GTSNPN; CDR2 reads SVGIG (reference sequence). This CDR3 contains 18 residues. Study results and limitations: Patients whose Graves' disease persisted exhibited lower TCR diversity than those newly diagnosed. Only peripheral blood was studied, not thyroid tissue.

Investigators prepared the TCR beta libraries by applying iRepertoire HTBI primers and Arm-PCR of CDR3 regions. TCRdb independently ran MiXCR on the multiplex PCR reads; one entry per CDR3 protein. The table includes roughly 380,000 distinct CDR3 sequences, about 16% detected once. Time point here: newly diagnosed GD, antithyroid drugs for less than 3 months. PBMC RNA was the source of the TCR library. This clonotype was counted at least ten times. The antigen is not known. Sample: peripheral blood mononuclear cells (PBMCs), taken at new diagnosis, from a patient treated with antithyroid drugs. This chain links TRBV30 with TRBJ1-4, with 8 bases matching TRBD1. The source of this sequence is a female donor with Graves disease. The CDR3 DNA reads as TGTGCCTGGAGTCTACAGGGGGTCAAGTTTCATGGTAATGAAAAACTGTTTTTT. Protein sequence: CAWSLQGVKFHGNEKLFF.